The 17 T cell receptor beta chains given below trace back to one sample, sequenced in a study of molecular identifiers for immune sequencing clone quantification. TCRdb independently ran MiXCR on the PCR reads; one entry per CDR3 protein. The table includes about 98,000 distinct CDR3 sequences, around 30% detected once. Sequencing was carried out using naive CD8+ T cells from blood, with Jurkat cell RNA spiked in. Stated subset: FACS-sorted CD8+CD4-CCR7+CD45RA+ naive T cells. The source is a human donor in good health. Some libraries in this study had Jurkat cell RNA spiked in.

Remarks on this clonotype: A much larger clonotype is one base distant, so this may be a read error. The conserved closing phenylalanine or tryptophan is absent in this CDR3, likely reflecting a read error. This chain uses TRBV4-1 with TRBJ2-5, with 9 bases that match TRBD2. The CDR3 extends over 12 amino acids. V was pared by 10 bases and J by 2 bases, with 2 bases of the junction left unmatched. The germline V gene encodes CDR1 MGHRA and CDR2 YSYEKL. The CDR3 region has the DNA TGCGCCACTAGCGGGACACAAGAGACCCAGTACATC. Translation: CATSGTQETQYI.

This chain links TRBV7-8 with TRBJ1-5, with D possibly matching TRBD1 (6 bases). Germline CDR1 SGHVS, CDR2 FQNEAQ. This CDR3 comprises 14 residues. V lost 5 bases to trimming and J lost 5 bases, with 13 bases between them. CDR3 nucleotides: TGTGCCAGCAGCGACCGACAGGTGGATCAGCCCCAGCATTTT. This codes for CASSDRQVDQPQHF.

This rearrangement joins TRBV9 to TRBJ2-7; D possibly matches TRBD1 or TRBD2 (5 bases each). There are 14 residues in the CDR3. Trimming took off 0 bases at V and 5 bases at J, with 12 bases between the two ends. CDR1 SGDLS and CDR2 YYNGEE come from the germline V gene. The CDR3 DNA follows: TGTGCCAGCAGCGTAGGTTTAAGGGGACACGAGCAGTACTTC. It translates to CASSVGLRGHEQYF.

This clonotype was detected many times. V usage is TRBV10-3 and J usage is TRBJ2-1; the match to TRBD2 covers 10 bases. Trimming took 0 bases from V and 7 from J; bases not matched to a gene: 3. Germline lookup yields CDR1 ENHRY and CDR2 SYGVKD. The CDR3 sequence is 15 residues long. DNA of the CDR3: TGTGCCATCAGTGAGTCGAGCGGGAGGGGTAATGAGCAGTTCTTC. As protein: CAISESSGRGNEQFF.

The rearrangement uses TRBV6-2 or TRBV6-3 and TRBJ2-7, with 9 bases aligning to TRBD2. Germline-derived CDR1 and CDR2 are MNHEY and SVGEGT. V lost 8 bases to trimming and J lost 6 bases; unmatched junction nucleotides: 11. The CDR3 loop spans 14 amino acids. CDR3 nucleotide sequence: TGTGCCAGCCGCTGGGGACTAGCAGGATCCGAGCAGTACTTC. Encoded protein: CASRWGLAGSEQYF.

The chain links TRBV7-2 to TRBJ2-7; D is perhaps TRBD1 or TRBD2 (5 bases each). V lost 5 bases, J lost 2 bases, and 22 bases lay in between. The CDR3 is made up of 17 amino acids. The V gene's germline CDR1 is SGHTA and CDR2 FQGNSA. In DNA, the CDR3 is TGTGCCAGCAGCAACCAGAGGGGACCCCGGGGAACCTACGAGCAGTACTTC. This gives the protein CASSNQRGPRGTYEQYF.

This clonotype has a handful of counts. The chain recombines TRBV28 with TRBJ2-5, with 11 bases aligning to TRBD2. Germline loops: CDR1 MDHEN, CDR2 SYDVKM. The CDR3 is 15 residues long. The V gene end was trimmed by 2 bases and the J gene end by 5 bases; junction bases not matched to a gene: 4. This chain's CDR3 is CASSLPLAGAETQYF. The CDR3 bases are TGTGCCAGCAGTTTACCACTAGCGGGAGCGGAGACCCAGTACTTC.

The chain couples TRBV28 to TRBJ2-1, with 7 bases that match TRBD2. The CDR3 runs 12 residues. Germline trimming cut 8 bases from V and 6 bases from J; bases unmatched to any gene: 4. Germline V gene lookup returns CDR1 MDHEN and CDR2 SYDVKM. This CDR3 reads CASRASGNEQFF. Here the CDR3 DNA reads TGTGCCAGCCGGGCTAGCGGCAATGAGCAGTTCTTC.

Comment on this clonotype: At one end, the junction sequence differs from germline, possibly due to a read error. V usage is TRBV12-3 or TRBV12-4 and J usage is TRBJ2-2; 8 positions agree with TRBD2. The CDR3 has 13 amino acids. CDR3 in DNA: TGTGCCAGCAGTTTTCTTGGCAGCGGGGGGCTGTTTTTT. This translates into CASSFLGSGGLFF.

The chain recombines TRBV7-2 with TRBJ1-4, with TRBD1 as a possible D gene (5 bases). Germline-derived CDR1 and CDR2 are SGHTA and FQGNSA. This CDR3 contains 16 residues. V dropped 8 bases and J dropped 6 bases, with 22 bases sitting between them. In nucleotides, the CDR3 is TGTGCCAGCGCCCCTCGCGGGGGGGGTGGGGATGAAAAACTGTTTTTT. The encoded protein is CASAPRGGGGDEKLFF.

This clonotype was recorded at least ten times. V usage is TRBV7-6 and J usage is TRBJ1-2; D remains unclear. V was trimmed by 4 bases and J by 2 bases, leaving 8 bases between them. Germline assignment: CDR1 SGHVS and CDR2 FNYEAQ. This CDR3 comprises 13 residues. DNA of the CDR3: TGTGCCAGCAGCTCGGGTCCCAACTATGGCTACACCTTC. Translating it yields CASSSGPNYGYTF.

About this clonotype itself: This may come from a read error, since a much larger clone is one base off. For the CDR3, the DNA is TGTGCCAGCAGAAAGGGAGGGCAAGAGACCCGGTACTTC. It specifies CASRKGGQETRYF. The rearrangement links TRBV28 to TRBJ2-5, with 7 bases fitting TRBD2. Germline CDR1 MDHEN, CDR2 SYDVKM. This CDR3 contains 13 residues. Together with reference TRBV28 and TRBJ2-5, the CDR3 gives the full variable domain: DVKVTQSSRYLVKRTGEKVFLECVQDMDHENMFWYRQDPGLGLRLIYFSYDVKMKEKGDIPEGYSVSREKKERFSLILESASTNQTSMYLCASRKGGQETRYFGPGTRLLVL.

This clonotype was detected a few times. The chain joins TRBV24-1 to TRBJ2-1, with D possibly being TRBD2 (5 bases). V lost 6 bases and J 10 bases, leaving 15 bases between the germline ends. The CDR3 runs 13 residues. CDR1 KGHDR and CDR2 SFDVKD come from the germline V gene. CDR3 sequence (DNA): TGTGCCACCAGTCCCACGGGCCGGAGGGAGCAGTTCTTC. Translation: CATSPTGRREQFF.

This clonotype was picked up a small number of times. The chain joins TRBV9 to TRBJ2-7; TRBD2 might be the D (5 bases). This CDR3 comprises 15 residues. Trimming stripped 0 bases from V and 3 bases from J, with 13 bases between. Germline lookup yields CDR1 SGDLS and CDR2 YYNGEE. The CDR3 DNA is TGTGCCAGCAGCGTAGCTCCAGGCCGGGGCTACGAGCAGTACTTC. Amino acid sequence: CASSVAPGRGYEQYF.

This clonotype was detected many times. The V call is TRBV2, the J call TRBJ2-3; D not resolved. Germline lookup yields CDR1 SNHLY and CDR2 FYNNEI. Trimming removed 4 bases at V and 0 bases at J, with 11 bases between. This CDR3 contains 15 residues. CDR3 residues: CASSGMGRSTDTQYF. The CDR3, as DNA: TGTGCCAGCAGTGGGATGGGCAGGAGCACAGATACGCAGTATTTT.

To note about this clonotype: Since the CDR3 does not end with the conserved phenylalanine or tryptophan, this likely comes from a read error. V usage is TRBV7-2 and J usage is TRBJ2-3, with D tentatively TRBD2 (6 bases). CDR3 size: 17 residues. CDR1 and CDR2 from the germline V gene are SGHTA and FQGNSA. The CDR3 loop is CASSLTGAGLSTGTQYY. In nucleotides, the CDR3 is TGTGCCAGCAGCCTAACGGGAGCGGGTCTAAGCACAGGTACGCAGTATTAT.

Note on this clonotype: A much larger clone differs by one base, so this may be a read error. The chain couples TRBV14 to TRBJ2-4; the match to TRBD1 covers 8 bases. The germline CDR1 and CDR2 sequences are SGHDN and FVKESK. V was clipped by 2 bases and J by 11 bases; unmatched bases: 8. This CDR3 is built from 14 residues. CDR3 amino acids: CASSQLTGTGLQYF. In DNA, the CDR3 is TGTGCCAGCAGCCAATTGACCGGGACAGGTCTTCAGTACTTC.